This T cell receptor (beta chain) was found in a study of blood T cell repertoires in COVID-19. Whole-study context: Donors in the United States, Italy and Spain gave samples during acute or convalescent COVID-19. T cells, B-cell-depleted T cells, or PBMCs supplied cDNA or gDNA.

V lost 0 bases to trimming and J lost 5 bases, with 11 bases between them. Germline CDR1 and CDR2: SGDLS and YYNGEE. The CDR3 spans 14 residues. Using immunoSEQ multiplex PCR, the repertoire was profiled, and TCRdb retains in-frame clones only, with some absent. The sample lists 150,000 to 170,000 clones, roughly 84% occurring once. This chain joins TRBV9 and TRBJ2-5; D is possibly TRBD2 (6 bases). This receptor was obtained from a woman aged 60 to 75 with COVID-19, enrolled during active disease. The sample comprised peripheral blood. The CDR3 DNA reads as TGTGCCAGCAGCGTAGCTGTGCGGGGTGAGACCCAGTACTTC. As protein: CASSVAVRGETQYF.